The present entry profiles one TCR beta chain with its context. This sample includes further DNA sequences coding for the same CDR3. Study processing details: Amplification of reference gene primers was used by the study to estimate nucleated cell counts. Sequencing used immunoSEQ multiplex PCR; TCRdb keeps in-frame clones, though not all of them. That table supplies the V and J calls and clone size; D and trimming were determined from the DNA. The sample carries 150,000 to 200,000 clones, approximately 88% recorded once. This sample stems from a study of blood T cell repertoires in COVID-19. CDR1 and CDR2 from the germline V gene are SGHTA and FQGNSA. V lost 4 bases, J lost 2 bases, and 14 bases lay in between. This CDR3 has 15 amino acids.

This chain joins TRBV7-2 and TRBJ2-5; D is perhaps TRBD2 (6 bases). The specimen was PBMCs or T cells enriched from blood (not recorded which). The TCR sequence derives from a man aged 70 or older who had been exposed to COVID-19. CDR3 sequence reads: CASSSSGTLQETQYF. In nucleotides, the CDR3 is TGTGCCAGCAGCTCCTCCGGGACTTTACAAGAGACCCAGTACTTC.